These 27 T cell receptor beta chains originate from one sample sequenced in a study of breast tumors, draining lymph nodes, adjacent tissues. TCRdb ran MiXCR on the multiplex PCR reads and lists one entry per CDR3 protein. The repertoire includes about 180,000 distinct CDR3 sequences, roughly 30% of them detected once, and 4% to 5.5% sits in the top ten. Axillary draining lymph nodes of breast cancer patients supplied the node samples. The sample taken for sequencing was axillary lymph node tissue. The origin of the receptors is a female donor with breast cancer. Some clones in this sample may be carry-over from other donors' samples.

This clonotype was counted at least ten times. At one of its ends the junction is not consistent with the germline gene, which may arise from a read error. The chain employs TRBV6-2 or TRBV6-3 and TRBJ2-3; perhaps TRBD2 as D (6 bases). The germline CDR1 and CDR2 sequences are MNHEY and SVGEGT. This CDR3 region has 12 residues. The CDR3 sequence is CASSYTGGGSDF. DNA for the CDR3: TGTGCCAGCAGTTACACAGGAGGAGGGTCGGATTTT.

This clonotype was seen at least ten times. The rearrangement joins TRBV20-1 to TRBJ1-2, with D maybe TRBD1 (5 bases). The length of the CDR3 is 18 residues. CDR1 DFQATT and CDR2 SNEGSKA come from the germline V gene (reference sequence). Deletions cut 6 bases from V and 7 bases from J, with 33 bases between. The chain's CDR3 is CSAPLPGTQPPIRTGYTF. The CDR3 DNA is TGCAGTGCACCTCTTCCCGGGACTCAACCTCCCATTAGGACTGGCTACACCTTC.

This clonotype was observed at least ten times. The rearrangement joins TRBV12-3 or TRBV12-4 to TRBJ2-2; possibly TRBD1 for D (6 bases). Trimming pared 7 bases from V and 7 bases from J, leaving 22 bases between. The CDR3 is 16 amino acids. This CDR3 reads CASIADSSYEGGELFF. The CDR3 DNA follows: TGTGCCAGCATCGCGGACAGCAGCTATGAGGGCGGGGAGCTGTTTTTT.

This chain connects TRBV29-1 to TRBJ1-1; weak D call: TRBD1 (6 bases). CDR1 and CDR2 (germline): SQVTM, ANQGSEA. Trimming removed 4 bases from V and 4 bases from J, with 13 bases in between. This CDR3 comprises 13 residues. CDR3: CSVGAGGGTEAFF. The CDR3 DNA sequence: TGCAGCGTTGGAGCGGGGGGCGGCACTGAAGCTTTCTTT.

This clonotype has at least ten counts. V and J are TRBV4-1 and TRBJ2-3; 14 nucleotides match TRBD2. This CDR3 has 17 residues. Germline lookup yields CDR1 MGHRA and CDR2 YSYEKL. Trimming removed 4 bases from V and 9 bases from J; junction bases left unmatched: 12. The CDR3 loop reads CASSREAGTSGGRTQYF. The CDR3 DNA follows: TGCGCCAGCAGCCGCGAGGCGGGGACTAGCGGGGGCAGAACGCAGTATTTT.

This clonotype was observed at least ten times. The V call is TRBV20-1, the J call TRBJ2-7, with D possibly TRBD1 on 5 matching bases. Trimming cost V 0 bases and J 0 bases, with 12 bases left between them. In germline, CDR1 is DFQATT, CDR2 SNEGSKA (reference sequence). This CDR3 region has 15 residues. The CDR3 region has the DNA TGCAGTGCTAGAGACAGGGCCTTTTCCTCCTACGAGCAGTACTTC. It yields the protein CSARDRAFSSYEQYF.

This clonotype was found many times. The chain employs TRBV5-6 and TRBJ2-7; the D is unclear. The CDR3 is 12 amino acids. The germline V gene has CDR1 SGHDT and CDR2 YYEEEE. Trimming stripped 4 bases from V and 6 bases from J, with 11 bases between. CDR3 region: CASSHGSGEQYF. In DNA form, the CDR3 reads TGTGCCAGCAGCCACGGCTCAGGCGAGCAGTACTTC.

As concerns this clonotype: A read error may explain this, as a much larger clone is one base away. The chain recombines TRBV18 with TRBJ1-5; D not certain. This CDR3 has 16 amino acids. Germline V gene lookup returns CDR1 KGHSH and CDR2 LQKENI. The CDR3 bases are TGTGCCAGCTTACCACAGTCCGGTTCCGGCAATCAGCCCCAGCATTTT. Translating it yields CASLPQSGSGNQPQHF.

This clonotype was seen repeatedly, ten times or more. The gene calls are TRBV6-5 and TRBJ2-1; D tentatively reads TRBD1 or TRBD2 (5 bases each). The CDR3 is 12 amino acids. The V gene lost 6 bases and the J gene lost 4 bases, with 7 bases spanning the gap. Per germline, CDR1 MNHEY and CDR2 SVGAGI. CDR3 nucleotides: TGTGCCAGCAGGGGGGTTTACAATGAGCAGTTCTTC. Protein sequence: CASRGVYNEQFF.

This clonotype was picked up many times. The gene calls are TRBV19 and TRBJ2-3; 7 bases line up with TRBD2. V shed 1 base, J shed 0 bases, and the junction held 1 base outside the gene matches. CDR1 is LNHDA and CDR2 is SQIVND in the germline V gene (reference sequence). There are 15 residues in the CDR3. As DNA, the CDR3 is TGTGCCAGTAGTATAGGTAGCGGGAGCACAGATACGCAGTATTTT. It specifies CASSIGSGSTDTQYF.

Remarks on this clonotype: A read error may be the cause here, since a much bigger clone is one base away. The chain combines TRBV20-1 with TRBJ2-1; D is perhaps TRBD2 (5 bases). V dropped 6 bases and J dropped 9 bases, with 21 bases sitting between them. The CDR3 is 14 amino acids. Germline V gene data show CDR1 as DFQATT and CDR2 as SNEGSKA (reference sequence). Here the CDR3 reads CSASRGPRTTEQFF. CDR3 coding DNA: TGCAGTGCCTCCCGAGGGCCAAGGACCACTGAGCAGTTCTTC.

This clonotype came up many times. The J gene is TRBJ2-5, the V gene TRBV7-3, with 9 bases that match TRBD2. This CDR3 has 16 residues. Trimming took 5 bases from V and 2 from J; bases not matched to a gene: 9. Germline CDR1 SGHTA, CDR2 FQGTGA. Here the CDR3 reads CASSHRVAGAQETQYF. CDR3 DNA sequence: TGTGCCAGCAGCCACCGGGTAGCGGGGGCTCAAGAGACCCAGTACTTC.

This clonotype was found many times. The V gene is TRBV4-2, the J gene TRBJ2-1; a weak D match, TRBD2 (6 bases). Deletions cut 0 bases from V and 6 bases from J, with 18 bases between. Germline values: CDR1 LGHNA, CDR2 YNFKEQ. The CDR3 totals 17 residues. Written as DNA, the CDR3 is TGTGCCAGCAGCCAAGAAGGCCCGGGGGTTTCTCCCAATGAGCAGTTCTTC. Protein product: CASSQEGPGVSPNEQFF.

The J gene is TRBJ1-1, the V gene TRBV5-1; 8 bases are a match to TRBD1. This CDR3 is built from 15 residues. The J segment lost 1 base and the V segment lost 4 bases, leaving 6 bases of the junction unmatched. From germline, CDR1 is SGHRS and CDR2 YFSETQ. The CDR3 loop reads CASSPWTGPNTEAFF. The CDR3 DNA is TGCGCCAGCAGCCCCTGGACAGGGCCGAACACTGAAGCTTTCTTT.

This clonotype has at least ten counts. The rearrangement joins TRBV29-1 to TRBJ1-4; possibly TRBD1 for D (6 bases). V gave up 6 bases and J gave up 7 bases, with 18 bases separating them. The CDR3 is 14 amino acids. Germline values: CDR1 SQVTM, CDR2 ANQGSEA. The CDR3 DNA reads as TGCAGCGTCATATCGACAGGTCTTCCTGAAAAACTGTTTTTT. Its translation is CSVISTGLPEKLFF.

A word on this clonotype: This CDR3 is missing its conserved last phenylalanine or tryptophan, likely due to a read error. This chain links TRBV14 with TRBJ2-6; no reliable D call. Germline lookup yields CDR1 SGHDN and CDR2 FVKESK. Trimming pared 6 bases from V and 1 base from J, leaving 4 bases between. The CDR3 loop spans 13 amino acids. The CDR3 region is CASSYSGANVLTS. The CDR3 nucleotides are TGTGCCAGCAGTTATTCTGGGGCCAACGTCCTGACTTCC.

In regard to this clonotype: This may come from a read error, since a much larger clone is one base off. The genes are TRBV6-5 and TRBJ2-7, with D perhaps TRBD1 or TRBD2 (5 bases each). Trimming stripped 8 bases from V and 0 bases from J, with 14 bases between. Germline V gives CDR1 MNHEY, CDR2 SVGAGI. The CDR3 loop spans 14 amino acids. CDR3: CASGSGRSSYEQYF. In DNA, the CDR3 is TGTGCCAGCGGTTCGGGACGTTCCTCCTACGAGCAGTACTTC.

This clonotype was picked up many times. V usage is TRBV10-1 and J usage is TRBJ2-2; D uncertain. From germline, CDR1 is WNHNN and CDR2 SYGVQD (reference sequence). V dropped 3 bases and J dropped 0 bases, with 2 bases sitting between them. The CDR3 runs to 13 residues. The CDR3 DNA reads TGCGCCAGCAGTGATCCGAACACCGGGGAGCTGTTTTTT. The encoded protein is CASSDPNTGELFF.

This clonotype came up a few times. This may arise from a read error, as a much more abundant clone is one base away. This chain uses TRBV7-3 with TRBJ2-5; a possible D gene is TRBD2 (5 bases). The CDR3 loop spans 15 amino acids. Germline CDR1 is SGHTA and CDR2 is FQGTGA. The CDR3 nucleotides are TGTGCCAGCAGCTTAATGGGGAGCAACCAAGAGACCCAGCACTTC. Its protein product is CASSLMGSNQETQHF.

This clonotype was recorded at least ten times. V is TRBV9 and J is TRBJ2-7; possible D gene TRBD1, 7 bases. The CDR3 sequence is 15 residues long. V was clipped by 0 bases and J by 2 bases, with 12 bases between them. CDR1 SGDLS and CDR2 YYNGEE come from the germline V gene. CDR3 bases: TGTGCCAGCAGCGTAGACCAGGGGGGTGCCTACGAGCAGTACTTC. Protein: CASSVDQGGAYEQYF.

This clonotype was seen repeatedly, ten times or more. The chain links TRBV9 to TRBJ2-1; 7 positions agree with TRBD2. The J segment lost 1 base and the V segment lost 0 bases, leaving 1 base of the junction unmatched. This CDR3 spans 15 amino acids. Germline V gene lookup returns CDR1 SGDLS and CDR2 YYNGEE. DNA of the CDR3: TGTGCCAGCAGCGTAGTTAGCGGGTCCTACAATGAGCAGTTCTTC. It encodes CASSVVSGSYNEQFF.

A note on this clonotype: The junction differs from germline at one of its ends, possibly a read error. The chain couples TRBV6-5 to TRBJ1-4; D not resolved. Germline CDR1 and CDR2: MNHEY and SVGAGI. This CDR3 is built from 15 residues. The chain's CDR3 is CASRLDTATNGKLFF. CDR3 nucleotides: TGTGCCAGCAGGCTTGACACCGCAACTAATGGAAAACTGTTTTTT.

The rearrangement links TRBV20-1 to TRBJ2-1; tentative D call: TRBD1 (5 bases). Trimming shortened V by 6 bases and J by 13 bases, and 25 bases separated the two germline ends. This CDR3 region has 14 residues. Germline lookup yields CDR1 DFQATT and CDR2 SNEGSKA (reference sequence). The CDR3, as DNA: TGCAGTGCCCTGGCGGCAGGGAACCAAGCGACCCAGTTCTTC. Translation gives CSALAAGNQATQFF.

This clonotype was recorded only once. Sequence at one end of the junction differs from germline and may be a read error. The genes are TRBV20-1 and TRBJ2-2, with 9 nucleotides matching TRBD2. This CDR3 has 15 residues. Per germline, CDR1 DFQATT and CDR2 SNEGSKA (reference sequence). The CDR3 spells CSAGRAGGGTGELFF. CDR3 DNA: TGCAGTGCTGGGCGAGCGGGGGGAGGCACCGGGGAGCTGTTTTTC.

At least ten counts were recorded for this clonotype. V usage is TRBV7-9 and J usage is TRBJ2-3; 8 positions agree with TRBD1. The V and J ends lost 1 base and 2 bases, in that order; junction bases with no gene match: 5. Germline CDR1 and CDR2: SEHNR and FQNEAQ (reference sequence). The CDR3 runs 16 residues. As DNA, the CDR3 is TGTGCCAGCAGCTTAGATTGGGACAGGTTCACAGATACGCAGTATTTT. The encoded protein is CASSLDWDRFTDTQYF.

This clonotype has ten or more counts. The CDR3 loop reads CASSYSTPTFAGELFF. CDR3 in DNA: TGTGCCAGCAGTTACTCGACCCCGACTTTCGCCGGGGAGCTGTTTTTT. The V and J genes are TRBV6-5 and TRBJ2-2; D is uncertain. V gave up 0 bases and J gave up 6 bases, with 14 bases separating them. The CDR3 is 16 amino acids. Germline CDR1 reads MNHEY; CDR2 reads SVGAGI.

In regard to this clonotype: This CDR3 is missing its conserved last phenylalanine or tryptophan, likely due to a read error. This chain joins TRBV20-1 and TRBJ2-7; 15 nucleotides match TRBD2. This CDR3 is 14 amino acids long. V lost 5 bases, J lost 6 bases, and 5 bases stayed unmatched. Germline CDR1 and CDR2: DFQATT and SNEGSKA (reference sequence). CDR3 amino acids: CSAGLAGGPAEQYL. CDR3 bases: TGCAGTGCTGGACTAGCGGGGGGGCCGGCCGAGCAGTACCTC.